This T cell receptor (beta chain) was sequenced for a study of blood T cell repertoires in COVID-19. Overall study: Sites across the United States, Italy and Spain contributed samples from acute and convalescent COVID-19.

The CDR3 runs 16 residues. V gave up 2 bases and J gave up 0 bases; unmatched junction bases: 5. The germline gives CDR1 SNHLY, CDR2 FYNNEI. In the authors' methods: Amplified reference gene primers provided the basis for estimating nucleated cell counts. The method was immunoSEQ multiplex PCR; TCRdb's version includes in-frame clones alone and lacks a portion of them. That table gives V, J and clone size, and the DNA gave D and trimming. In the table there are roughly 200,000 clones, roughly 84% of which are singletons. The clonotype was recovered from a human donor in a cohort sampled during active COVID-19. Sequencing was carried out using peripheral blood. This chain connects TRBV2 to TRBJ2-7, with TRBD2 identical over 9 bases. CDR3 nucleotide sequence: TGTGCCAGCAGTGAAACCGGCGGGAGGGTCTCCTACGAGCAGTACTTC. Protein: CASSETGGRVSYEQYF.